This TCR beta chain emerged from a study of T-cell reconstitution after alpha-beta-depleted transplantation in children (dated by TCRdb to 2016 to 2018). The study in broad terms: T-cell immune reconstitution after TCRalphabeta/CD19-depleted allogeneic hematopoietic cell transplantation in children was quantitatively tracked in the study by means of TCR repertoire profiling. The full study reports these points: The apparently early alphabetaT-cell count recovery about two months after transplant was reportedly dependent on only several hundred rapidly expanded clones derived from non-depleted graft cells. Over subsequent months, a decline in hyperexpanded clone frequencies was noted, and after one year, T-cell counts and TCRbeta diversity were mostly ascribed to newly produced T cells. In some patients, high TCRbeta diversity at day 60 was attributed to recipient T cells and intrathymic progenitors that had survived conditioning.

About this clonotype: The clone's antigen remains unknown. No base-level quality is on record; no much larger clone is a single base apart.

The treatment or condition label here, explained by the study, means: allogeneic hematopoietic cell transplantation with graft depleted of TCRalphabeta T cells and CD19 B cells. TCRalphabeta/CD19-depleted allogeneic hematopoietic cell grafts were given to the transplant recipients, all of whom were children. The library was built by means of PCR. The run used an Illumina HiSeq 2500. TCR library preparation used molecular barcoding, with unique molecular identifiers applied to normalize quantification of the TCRbeta repertoire. TCRdb itself trimmed the public reads at Q25 with fastp, ran MiXCR and retained productive beta chains. Each entry merges the rows of one CDR3 protein and shows their most common DNA and genes. The sample profile shows fewer than 1 million distinct CDR3 sequences; approximately 15% of them were found once. Approximately 5% of the sample belongs to the ten largest clones. As encoded in the germline V gene (reference sequence), CDR1 is SEHNR while CDR2 is FQNEAQ. Inclusive of the bounding cysteine and phenylalanine, the CDR3 is 14 residues long. Of all the DNA, just the CDR3 is kept, 42 bases in frame from base 1. V ends up 5 bases short and J 3 bases short, with an unmatched junction base count of 7.

The clonotype comes from a male patient aged 10-17 years who had a stem cell transplant for acute lymphoblastic leukemia, so the T cells may come from the graft donor. Sample: PBMCs, mostly from graft donor cells, taken 360 days after TCRalphabeta/CD19-depleted stem cell transplant. The chain employs TRBV7-9 and TRBJ2-7; the central 7 bases match TRBD1. The DNA sequence is TGTGCCAGCAGCGTGACAGGGATAGACTACGAGCAGTACTTC. Its protein reads: CASSVTGIDYEQYF.